This T cell receptor (beta chain) was captured in a study of beta chain features in type 1 diabetes. About the research overall: No patient-donor differences in age, gender, total cells or subset yield.

By way of CD45RO/CCR7/CD25/CD127/CD95/CD27, the CD4+ regulatory, stem cell-like memory, central memory and naive cells were sorted. Study-wide points: TCRB CDR3s were moderately but significantly shorter in Type 1 diabetes patients in all four CD4+ subsets. A potential PCR bias toward shorter templates would be equal in patient and control samples. Naive, central memory and Treg TCRB repertoires seemed to resemble each other more closely in patients than they did in healthy donors.

The whole isolated RNA underwent reverse transcription, so sequencing captured expressed TCRB transcripts. The protocol was immunoSEQ multiplex PCR, while the TCRdb copy is restricted to in-frame clones and leaves out a portion. The sample includes under 850,000 clones, about an eighth of them seen just once. Notes on this clone: The antigen is unknown.

The CDR3 has 13 amino acids. Looked up from germline, CDR1 is MNHEY and CDR2 is SVGAGI. Trimming removed 5 bases from V and 10 bases from J, with 17 bases in between. The clonotype originates from a man between 18 and 35 years old with type 1 diabetes. The sequencing sample was made of naive CD4+ T cells from blood. The chain couples TRBV6-5 to TRBJ1-1, with D tentatively TRBD1 (5 bases). CDR3 in amino acids: CASSPQTGVGAFF. CDR3 nucleotide sequence: TGTGCCAGCAGTCCCCAAACAGGCGTCGGAGCTTTCTTT.